This TCR beta chain originates from a study of glioma-infiltrating T cells after dendritic cell vaccination. Assay used: immunoSEQ multiplex PCR; TCRdb lists only in-frame clones, some missing. The sample lists approximately 100,000 clones, roughly 81% seen once, with less than 15% in the top ten. V was pared by 1 base and J by 1 base, with 8 bases between. The germline gives CDR1 GTSNPN, CDR2 SVGIG (reference sequence). The CDR3 has 14 amino acids. The chain employs TRBV30 and TRBJ2-4; no clear D gene. The sequencing here drew on blood, taken before dendritic cell vaccination. The receptor was isolated from a human donor with glioblastoma. The CDR3: CAWSGTAAKNIQYF. In DNA, the CDR3 is TGTGCCTGGAGTGGCACAGCTGCCAAAAACATTCAGTACTTC.